Here is one T cell receptor (beta chain) with its context. The CDR3 contains 19 residues. The V end lost 5 bases, the J end lost 4 bases, and 31 bases lay between the germline ends. In germline, CDR1 is SGDLS, CDR2 YYNGEE. The source of the sample is a study of T cell changes during pregnancy in multiple sclerosis. Only in-frame clones appear in the TCRdb table, and some are missing; sequencing was by immunoSEQ multiplex PCR. This repertoire shows about 36,000 clones, roughly 93% found once; its top ten account for roughly 0.41%. The origin of this receptor is a female donor with multiple sclerosis, enrolled in a pregnancy study. The V and J genes are TRBV9 and TRBJ2-7; D unclear. Sequencing used CD4+ T cells from peripheral blood mononuclear cells, obtained in the first trimester of pregnancy. CDR3 protein: CASRGVPVIPTVIDYEQYF. Written as DNA, the CDR3 is TGTGCCAGCAGAGGAGTCCCGGTGATCCCGACCGTAATTGATTACGAGCAGTACTTC.